Reported below is one T cell receptor (beta chain). Its antigen is undetermined. The CDR3 is made up of 15 amino acids. Unmatched junction bases numbered 10, after V lost 4 bases and J lost 8 bases. Looked up from germline, CDR1 is DFQATT and CDR2 is SNEGSKA (reference sequence). Staff drew around 10 milliliters of peripheral blood from each donor. The data derive from a study of blood T cells in healthy people across ages. Next came a second PCR, run for roughly 6 to 11 cycles, which used a sample-barcoded 5' primer along with a J-beta primer mix. A single record per CDR3 protein comes from TCRdb applying MiXCR to the 5' RACE reads. The table includes 590,000 or so distinct CDR3 sequences, approximately 30% detected once. Study-wide results and limits: CMV status of donors was unknown, possibly confounding expanded clonotype changes.

The chain couples TRBV20-1 to TRBJ2-1; TRBD2 aligns across 11 bases. Sequencing used blood. This TCR was recovered from a woman of 80 years or more in good health. The CDR3 bases are TGCAGTGCTACGGATACTAGCGGGAGACCGGATGAGCAGTTCTTC. Its protein is CSATDTSGRPDEQFF.